This TCR beta chain derives from a study of T cell responses to AZD1222 COVID-19 vaccine. Trimming stripped 3 bases from V and 5 bases from J, with 12 bases between. This CDR3 is built from 14 residues. Germline CDR1 SGDLS, CDR2 YYNGEE. TCRdb's copy holds only in-frame clones and misses some; the assay was immunoSEQ multiplex PCR. The data hold 200,000 to 300,000 clones, with 85% to 95% observed a single time. V and J are TRBV9 and TRBJ2-1, with D tentatively TRBD1 (6 bases). This receptor was obtained from an adult in good health. The material was peripheral blood, obtained on day 0 of AZD1222 vaccination. The CDR3 DNA reads TGTGCCAGCAGCGCCGTTACAGGGAACAATGAGCAGTTCTTC. It translates to CASSAVTGNNEQFF. Complete variable domain (other parts from reference TRBV9 and TRBJ2-1): DSGVTQTPKHLITATGQRVTLRCSPRSGDLSVYWYQQSLDQGLQFLIQYYNGEERAKGNILERFSAQQFPDLHSELNLSSLELGDSALYFCASSAVTGNNEQFFGPGTRLTVL.